This TCR beta chain came from a study of blood T cell repertoires in COVID-19. CDR3 length equals 17 residues. Germline V gene data show CDR1 as MDHEN and CDR2 as SYDVKM. The junction had 8 bases not matched to a gene; V was cut back by 2 bases and J by 0 bases. Original methodology: From reference gene primer amplification, estimates of nucleated cell counts were derived. Libraries were prepared by immunoSEQ multiplex PCR; TCRdb keeps only in-frame clonotypes and omits some of them. V, J and clone size were drawn from that table, and D and trimming were deduced from the DNA. The profile shows about 200,000 clones, about 89% of them singletons. Participants were aged roughly 18 to 90 years, lived in over 20 US areas, and enrolled virtually. Recovery among Cohort 3 donors was established by two negative PCRs, clearance, or symptom resolution.

The rearrangement uses TRBV28 and TRBJ1-1; 8 bases line up with TRBD1. The receptor's source is a woman aged 18-29 years who had recovered from COVID-19. The material sequenced was PBMCs or T cells enriched from blood (not recorded which). The CDR3 DNA is TGTGCCAGCAGTTTACTCGACAGGGGCCACATGAACACTGAAGCTTTCTTT. Translation gives CASSLLDRGHMNTEAFF.